Listed below are T cell receptor beta chains from one sample, sequenced in a study of T cell repertoires in cytomegalovirus infection. TCRdb itself ran the reads through MiXCR, one entry per CDR3 protein. The table records some 900,000 distinct CDR3 sequences, 30% to 35% of them present only once. These receptors have no known antigen. This material consisted of cultured CD8+ T cells from PBMCs, taken from culture after CMV antigen stimulation. The receptors come from a human donor in good health (CMV status not recorded). Some clones in this sample may be carry-over from other donors' samples. Each CDR3 is given with its conserved first and last residue. D genes are given only for firm matches. Size tells how often a clone was seen (once, few, many) or the class of an expanded clone, and some rows leave it out.

j_call: TRBJ2-1; d_call: NA; v_call: TRBV7-8; clone_size: few; cdr3_nt: TGTGCCAGCAGCTTAGGGGTAGGGGGAAAGGGGCAGTTCTTC; cdr3_aa: CASSLGVGGKGQFF
j_call: TRBJ1-1; d_call: NA; v_call: TRBV27; clone_size: NA; cdr3_nt: TGTGCCAGCAGGTGGACAGTAATGAACACTGAAGCTTTCTTT; cdr3_aa: CASRWTVMNTEAFF
j_call: TRBJ1-4; d_call: NA; v_call: TRBV7-6; clone_size: many; cdr3_nt: TGTGCCAGCAGCCCCACCGGAGGGATGGGTAATGAAAAACTGTTTTTT; cdr3_aa: CASSPTGGMGNEKLFF
j_call: TRBJ1-2; d_call: NA; v_call: TRBV9; clone_size: NA; cdr3_nt: TGTGCCAGCAGCGTAGATCGGTCTTTCTACCCTGGCTACACCTTC; cdr3_aa: CASSVDRSFYPGYTF
j_call: TRBJ1-1; d_call: NA; v_call: TRBV29-1; clone_size: few; cdr3_nt: TGCAGCATGAGAAGGGGAAACACTGAAGCTTTCTTT; cdr3_aa: CSMRRGNTEAFF
j_call: TRBJ1-5; d_call: TRBD1; v_call: TRBV6-2/TRBV6-3; clone_size: few; cdr3_nt: TGTGCCAGCAGATACAGGGGGCAGGGTCAGCCCCAGCATTTT; cdr3_aa: CASRYRGQGQPQHF
j_call: TRBJ1-3; d_call: TRBD1; v_call: TRBV7-9; clone_size: few; cdr3_nt: TGTGCCAGCAGCGAGAAGACAGGGGGCTTCGGAAACACCATATATTTT; cdr3_aa: CASSEKTGGFGNTIYF
j_call: TRBJ2-7; d_call: NA; v_call: TRBV4-1; clone_size: few; cdr3_nt: TGCGCCAGCAGCCAAGTCCCCACATACGAGCAGTACTTC; cdr3_aa: CASSQVPTYEQYF
j_call: TRBJ1-3; d_call: NA; v_call: TRBV20-1; clone_size: NA; cdr3_nt: TGCAGTGCTAGAGGGTACCGGGTTTCCGGGTTTGGAAACACCATATATTTT; cdr3_aa: CSARGYRVSGFGNTIYF
j_call: TRBJ2-7; d_call: TRBD1; v_call: TRBV6-2/TRBV6-3; clone_size: NA; cdr3_nt: TGTGCCAGCAGTTGGGGACAGGGGCTTTTCTACGAGCAGTACTTC; cdr3_aa: CASSWGQGLFYEQYF
j_call: TRBJ2-1; d_call: NA; v_call: TRBV20-1; clone_size: NA; cdr3_nt: TGCAGTGCTAGAGAGTCAGGACCCAGCTCCTACAATGAGCAGTTCTTC; cdr3_aa: CSARESGPSSYNEQFF
j_call: TRBJ2-1; d_call: NA; v_call: TRBV4-3; clone_size: NA; cdr3_nt: TGCGCCAGCAGCCCGTCGCCTTTGGGGGACAATGAGCAGTTCTTC; cdr3_aa: CASSPSPLGDNEQFF
j_call: TRBJ1-5; d_call: NA; v_call: TRBV19; clone_size: once; cdr3_nt: TGTGCCAGTAGTGGATGGGACGGATCTAATCAGCCCCAGCATTTT; cdr3_aa: CASSGWDGSNQPQHF
j_call: TRBJ2-5; d_call: NA; v_call: TRBV7-8; clone_size: NA; cdr3_nt: TGTGCCAGCAGCCCTCACCGGGGGCAGGAGACCCAGTACTTC; cdr3_aa: CASSPHRGQETQYF
j_call: TRBJ1-2; d_call: NA; v_call: TRBV29-1; clone_size: few; cdr3_nt: TGCAGCGTTGAATACCCGGGGACAAACTATGGCTACACCTTC; cdr3_aa: CSVEYPGTNYGYTF
j_call: TRBJ2-3; d_call: TRBD2; v_call: TRBV20-1; clone_size: NA; cdr3_nt: TGCAGTTCCCGCGGGGGGGGGGCCTTATCATTCACAGATACGCAGTATTTT; cdr3_aa: CSSRGGGALSFTDTQYF
j_call: TRBJ1-1; d_call: NA; v_call: TRBV7-6; clone_size: few; cdr3_nt: TGTGCCAGCAGCTTAGGGGGGTGGGTGACTGAAGCTTTCTTT; cdr3_aa: CASSLGGWVTEAFF
j_call: TRBJ2-1; d_call: NA; v_call: TRBV5-1; clone_size: NA; cdr3_nt: TGCGCCAGCAGCTTGGACGAGGCTGGTGGGGATGAGCAGTTCTTC; cdr3_aa: CASSLDEAGGDEQFF
j_call: TRBJ2-1; d_call: NA; v_call: TRBV11-2; clone_size: few; cdr3_nt: TGTGCCAGCAGCCCGTTTCCACTACTATACAATGAGCAGTTCTTC; cdr3_aa: CASSPFPLLYNEQFF
j_call: TRBJ1-1; d_call: NA; v_call: TRBV3-1; clone_size: NA; cdr3_nt: TGTGCCAGCACCTCGACAGTTCACACTGAAGCTTTCTTT; cdr3_aa: CASTSTVHTEAFF
j_call: TRBJ1-1; d_call: NA; v_call: TRBV4-2; clone_size: NA; cdr3_nt: TGTGCCAGCAGCCAGATGACAGGCTTGAACACTGAAGCTTTCTTT; cdr3_aa: CASSQMTGLNTEAFF